This T cell receptor beta chain appears in the sequencing data of a study of CXCR3-negative and CXCR3-positive naive CD8 T cells. Germline loops: CDR1 KGHDR, CDR2 SFDVKD. This CDR3 is 15 amino acids long. Carrying UMI labels, the TRB cDNA libraries were prepared through 5' RACE. After re-calling the 5' RACE reads, TCRdb lists one entry per CDR3 protein, DNA absent. Its clone listing holds 84,000 or so distinct CDR3 sequences. V usage is TRBV24-1 and J usage is TRBJ2-5; lacking DNA, the TRBD1 call made by TCRdb goes unchecked. The clonotype comes from a human donor in good health. Some clones in this sample may be carry-over from other donors' samples. Sequencing was carried out using naive CXCR3- CD8+ T cells from blood. The sample's subset: CD45RO-CCR7+CD27+CD95- naive CD8+ T cells lacking CXCR3 (TNR3-). The chain's CDR3 is CATSDLGQSQETQYF.